The clone carrying this T cell receptor beta chain has just a few counts. As yet, its antigen is unknown. This entry is derived from a study of T-cell memory formation after mild COVID-19. Study summary: TCR clusters were mostly donor specific. The study, taken as a whole, reports: Chiefly within CM and EM were the contracting CD4+ clones; CD8+ ones were within EMRA.

TCRdb redid the calling of the 5' RACE reads with MiXCR, one entry per CDR3 protein. The sample shows 580,000 or so distinct CDR3 sequences, 17% of them seen only once. The CDR3 runs 12 residues. Deletions cut 5 bases from V and 3 bases from J, with 8 bases between. Germline-derived CDR1 and CDR2 are SGHTA and FQGNSA. This receptor was identified in an adult woman who had mild COVID-19 (a few samples of this study predate the infection). Cell type and time point are not known. Sequenced input: PBMCs or a T cell subset sorted from them (not recorded which). The chain uses TRBV7-2 and TRBJ2-7, with no clear D. CDR3: CASSEDNYEQYF. As DNA, the CDR3 is TGTGCCAGCAGCGAAGACAACTACGAGCAGTACTTC.